The T cell receptor beta chain under discussion was sequenced for a study of cytomegalovirus exposure and HLA in healthy donors (dated by TCRdb to 2016 to 2017). Broadly, across the study: The roughly 650 repertoires of the first cohort and the approximately 130 validation repertoires were produced on the same platform, according to a later analysis. To predict cytomegalovirus infection status, the study brought together high-throughput TCR immunosequencing, statistical association of individual TCRs with disease status, and machine learning. Besides the first cohort of about 730 subjects, a separate validation cohort made up of 120 different subjects was used. The study was designed to test whether signatures of past pathogen exposure could be identified by cataloging public T cell receptors.

The full study reports these points: A later analysis found that TCRs clustered in the first cohort also tended to co-occur in the 130 or so validation repertoires, with 94% of cluster scores above 0. Most TCR sequences were observed very rarely across donors, whereas some public TCRs were present in many individuals. All 130 or so repertoires were used to score co-occurrence in the validation cohort in a later analysis, because that analysis had no HLA typing for the cohort. The classifier was reported to diagnose cytomegalovirus status with high specificity and sensitivity in both the original and validation cohorts. According to the authors, the approach could potentially be generalized to other disease states and immunological phenotypes. In the study, roughly 160 TCR beta chains were listed as associated with cytomegalovirus. A few of the identified cytomegalovirus-associated TCR beta chains were confirmed in vitro to be specific for cytomegalovirus antigens.

Concerning this clone: There is no known antigen for this receptor. Per-base qualities were not stored, and no clone one base away is much larger.

The donors belonged to the validation cohort of roughly 120 subjects, which was separate from the approximately 700-subject first cohort. To prepare the library, the immunoSEQ multiplex PCR assay was applied. Per the source publication's procedure: A statistical classification framework was built to diagnose cytomegalovirus status from the catalog of TCR beta chain sequences. In TCRdb, the immuneACCESS table is reduced to in-frame sequences with V and J assigned. These tables do not hold every clone; where another copy was compared, an unresolved V gene accounts for under half, and the others remain unexplained. V, J and clone size derive from that table, while D and trimming were established from the DNA sequence. Here the sample has about 120,000 clones; about 96% occur a single time. Around 1.7% of the sample rests with the top ten. The CDR3 has 15 amino acids, counting the end cysteine and phenylalanine. Left in the record is the CDR3 DNA by itself, 45 bases read in frame from the first base. Via the germline V gene (reference sequence), CDR1 is LNHDA and CDR2 SQIVND. V ends up 5 bases short and J 3 bases short, with an unmatched junction base count of 7.

The material sequenced was PBMCs. The clonotype was recovered from a man between 18 and 29 years old in good health and CMV-seronegative. This receptor chain uses TRBV19 and TRBJ1-5; the junction holds 7 bases that match TRBD1. The sequenced DNA: TGTGCCAGTAGTCCACGCAGGGGGTCCAATCAGCCCCAGCATTTT. It translates as CASSPRRGSNQPQHF.